The 14 T cell receptor beta chains listed next were all sequenced from one sample in a study of T cell repertoires in cytomegalovirus infection. TCRdb itself ran the reads through MiXCR, one entry per CDR3 protein. The table includes roughly 230,000 distinct CDR3 sequences, approximately 15% detected once. Specimen: CD8+ T cells from PBMCs. Every receptor here comes from a human donor in good health (CMV status not recorded). Some clones in this sample may be carry-over from other donors' samples.

As to this clonotype: The junction departs from the called germline gene at one end, perhaps through a read error. V and J are TRBV7-7 and TRBJ2-2; possible D gene TRBD2, 5 bases. This CDR3 comprises 16 residues. Germline values: CDR1 SSHAT, CDR2 FNYEAQ (reference sequence). CDR3 coding DNA: TGTGCTAGCAGCTTAGCGTCGCCAGGCCAAACCGGGGAGCTGTTTTTT. The encoded protein is CASSLASPGQTGELFF.

The chain has TRBV20-1 and TRBJ1-5; D not resolved. Germline CDR1 DFQATT, CDR2 SNEGSKA (reference sequence). Trimming took off 6 bases at V and 0 bases at J, with 6 bases between the two ends. This CDR3 contains 12 residues. The CDR3 sequence: CSAQNSNQPQHF. DNA of the CDR3: TGCAGTGCCCAAAATAGCAATCAGCCCCAGCATTTT.

The chain recombines TRBV29-1 with TRBJ2-7; 9 bases are a match to TRBD1. Germline V gene lookup returns CDR1 SQVTM and CDR2 ANQGSEA. There are 14 residues in the CDR3. The trim removed 6 bases at V and 5 bases at J, leaving 11 bases unmatched. The CDR3 protein is CSVGRTGAFNEQYF. In DNA form, the CDR3 reads TGCAGCGTCGGTAGGACAGGGGCTTTCAACGAGCAGTACTTC.

This clonotype was found a few times. The gene calls are TRBV6-1 and TRBJ2-3; 7 bases are shared with TRBD1. This CDR3 region has 13 residues. Germline-derived CDR1 and CDR2 are MNHNS and SASEGT. V shed 7 bases and J 5 bases; nucleotides not matched to a gene: 6. CDR3 residues: CASTYRGQDTQYF. CDR3 DNA: TGTGCCAGCACGTACAGGGGACAAGATACGCAGTATTTT.

This clonotype was detected ten times or more. The chain is built from TRBV28 and TRBJ1-1; possible D gene TRBD1, 6 bases. V lost 5 bases to trimming and J lost 4 bases, with 20 bases between them. Germline V gene sequence: CDR1 MDHEN, CDR2 SYDVKM. The CDR3 has 16 residues. In DNA form, the CDR3 reads TGTGCCAGCAGTCTTCGGACAGTTTCTTTGGTCACTGAAGCTTTCTTT. It translates to CASSLRTVSLVTEAFF.

This clonotype was counted ten times or more. The chain is built from TRBV2 and TRBJ2-1, with 7 bases fitting TRBD1. Germline CDR1 reads SNHLY; CDR2 reads FYNNEI. This CDR3 comprises 13 residues. V dropped 6 bases and J dropped 4; count of bases not matched to a gene: 3. In DNA form, the CDR3 reads TGTGCCAGCAGGGGACAGAATTACAATGAGCAGTTCTTC. This translates into CASRGQNYNEQFF. Looking up the rest from reference TRBV2 and TRBJ2-1 gives the full variable domain: EPEVTQTPSHQVTQMGQEVILRCVPISNHLYFYWYRQILGQKVEFLVSFYNNEISEKSEIFDDQFSVERPDGSNFTLKIRSTKLEDSAMYFCASRGQNYNEQFFGPGTRLTVL.

This chain connects TRBV12-3 or TRBV12-4 to TRBJ2-2; 10 bases map to TRBD1. The V gene end was trimmed by 6 bases and the J gene end by 7 bases; junction bases not matched to a gene: 8. The CDR3 is made up of 15 amino acids. CDR3 protein: CASSTTGGAGGELFF. The CDR3 DNA follows: TGTGCCAGCAGCACGACAGGGGGCGCCGGCGGGGAGCTGTTTTTT.

This clonotype was observed many times. CDR3 sequence (DNA): TGTGCCAGCAGCGAAACAGGGGGCCTCAACTACGAGCAGTACTTC. As protein: CASSETGGLNYEQYF. The chain has TRBV7-6 and TRBJ2-7, with 9 positions matching TRBD1. There are 15 residues in the CDR3. From germline, CDR1 is SGHVS and CDR2 FNYEAQ. J was trimmed by 3 bases and V by 5 bases; bases with no gene match: 8.

This chain joins TRBV25-1 and TRBJ2-7; either TRBD1 or TRBD2 may supply D (6 bases each). V dropped 10 bases and J dropped 5 bases, with 21 bases sitting between them. CDR3 length: 14 amino acids. Per germline, CDR1 MGHDK and CDR2 SYGVNS. In nucleotides, the CDR3 is TGTGCCACCGCGGCGTCCGGGGGCGACCACGAGCAGTACTTC. This codes for CATAASGGDHEQYF.

In its sample, this clonotype was seen many times. The chain recombines TRBV6-5 with TRBJ1-1; TRBD1 aligns across 7 bases. The CDR3 consists of 15 residues. In germline, CDR1 is MNHEY, CDR2 SVGAGI. With 4 bases clipped from V and 2 bases from J, the junction kept 7 bases outside the gene matches. The CDR3 spells CASSSTGTENTEAFF. The CDR3 DNA is TGTGCCAGCAGTTCCACCGGGACAGAAAACACTGAAGCTTTCTTT.

This clonotype was counted many times. The rearrangement uses TRBV7-2 and TRBJ2-2, with D perhaps matching TRBD1 or TRBD2 (5 bases each). The CDR3 runs to 14 residues. Germline V gene sequence: CDR1 SGHTA, CDR2 FQGNSA. The V end was cut by 4 bases, the J end by 4 bases, with 10 bases between. The DNA of the CDR3 is TGTGCCAGCAGCTATCAGGGAGTCACCGGGGAGCTGTTTTTT. It encodes CASSYQGVTGELFF. The entire variable domain, with the rest obtained from reference TRBV7-2 and TRBJ2-2, is as follows: GAGVSQSPSNKVTEKGKDVELRCDPISGHTALYWYRQSLGQGLEFLIYFQGNSAPDKSGLPSDRFSAERTGGSVSTLTIQRTQQEDSAVYLCASSYQGVTGELFFGEGSRLTVL.

The chain recombines TRBV12-3 or TRBV12-4 with TRBJ1-5; D call uncertain. The CDR3 loop spans 15 amino acids. V shed 3 bases and J shed 0 bases, with 9 bases lying between them. The CDR3 protein is CASSLETSSNQPQHF. The DNA for the CDR3 is TGTGCCAGCAGTTTGGAAACGAGTAGCAATCAGCCCCAGCATTTT.

This clonotype came up many times. The chain carries TRBV7-6 and TRBJ1-1; the D is unclear. The V gene lost 0 bases and the J gene lost 4 bases, with 12 bases spanning the gap. This CDR3 contains 15 residues. Germline V gene data show CDR1 as SGHVS and CDR2 as FNYEAQ. The CDR3 region has the DNA TGTGCCAGCAGCTTAGCCAACACGGGAGGCACTGAAGCTTTCTTT. Translated, it gives CASSLANTGGTEAFF. Combining the CDR3 with reference TRBV7-6 and TRBJ1-1 gives the whole variable domain GAGVSQSPRYKVTKRGQDVALRCDPISGHVSLYWYRQALGQGPEFLTYFNYEAQQDKSGLPNDRFSAERPEGSISTLTIQRTEQRDSAMYRCASSLANTGGTEAFFGQGTRLTVV.

CDR3 coding DNA: TGTGCCAGCAGCACCCCGACCGATTCAGGGGGCCCCTCCTACGAGCAGTACTTC. This translates into CASSTPTDSGGPSYEQYF. J is TRBJ2-7 and V is TRBV11-2; 8 bases agree with TRBD1. Germline V CDR1 and CDR2: SGHAT, FQNNGV. This CDR3 comprises 18 residues. The junction had 15 bases not matched to a gene; V was cut back by 5 bases and J by 0 bases.